Reported below is one T cell receptor (beta chain). Its antigen remains unidentified. No base quality information exists; no much larger clone differs at one position. According to the study, the label for this sample's time point signals: individuals recovered from natural SARS-CoV-2 infection. The immunoSEQ Assay was the method used to sequence TCRbeta CDR3 regions. After extraction, genomic DNA underwent amplification by bias-controlled multiplex PCR, followed by high-throughput sequencing. The study's processing was this. Collapsing and filtering of sequences were performed to quantify the absolute abundance of each unique TCRbeta CDR3 region. T cell fraction was estimated by normalizing TCRbeta template counts to usable DNA, with usable DNA measured through amplification of reference genes found in all nucleated cells. Repertoire TCRs were annotated as SARS-CoV-2-specific when V gene, CDR3 amino acid sequence and J gene were exactly matched to a known reactive TCR set. The reference SARS-CoV-2 TCR set came from MIRA and was filtered for enrichment in COVID-19-positive ImmuneCODE repertoires, removing public or cross-reactive TCRs. Using the MIRA antigens, annotated TCRs were further analysed by specific ORF or by position within an ORF. Breadth was defined as the number of annotated unique rearrangements divided by the total number of unique productive rearrangements, and depth was defined as the summed frequency of the annotated unique rearrangements. Group comparisons of TCR breadth used two-sided Wilcoxon rank-sum tests. The table was pulled from immuneACCESS by TCRdb, which kept in-frame rearrangements only. Such tables lose some clones; where checked, under half of the loss comes from unresolved V genes, and the rest has no known cause. V and J calls and clone size are copied from that table; D and trimming were computed from the DNA. The sample data list just over 350,000 clones, and 92% of these were observed just once. The ten largest make up under 5% of the sample.

The data belong to a study of Ad26.COV2.S vaccination and SARS-CoV-2 variants (dated by TCRdb to the early 2020s). Some background on the complete study: Sequencing of the TCRbeta repertoire served to evaluate the specificity and breadth of SARS-CoV-2-reactive T cell receptors following Ad26.COV2.S vaccination. The TCR-sequenced set comprised around 30 samples: around 20 Ad26.COV2.S vaccine recipients, 5 placebo recipients and 8 SARS-CoV-2 convalescent individuals. Findings and caveats that apply to the study as a whole: Substantial breadth of spike-specific CD8+ and CD4+ T cell responses was reported after vaccination. Spike-specific TCR breadth was higher in Ad26.COV2.S recipients than in placebo recipients (P = 0.0014). Non-spike TCR breadth was comparable between vaccine and placebo recipients, consistent with the vaccine containing only spike. The authors noted that the TCR breadth and depth analyses may have underestimated total T cell responses.

The sequence was collected from a human donor who had recovered from COVID-19. The sample here was peripheral blood, taken after recovery from COVID-19.

The CDR3 amino acid sequence is: CASSQDIGRDEQPQHF. The nucleotide sequence reads TGCGCCAGCAGCCAAGATATAGGCAGGGATGAACAGCCCCAGCATTTT. Recombination connected TRBV4-1 to TRBJ1-5; perhaps TRBD1 is the D gene, with 5 bases matching. CDR1 is given as MGHRA and CDR2 as YSYEKL, both from the germline V gene. V was cut back by 0 bases and J by 7 bases, leaving a gap of 16 bases between them. From the cysteine up to the phenylalanine, the CDR3 has a length of 16 residues. The only DNA kept is the CDR3, 48 bases in frame from the first base.